This passage covers 23 T cell receptor beta chains from one sample sequenced in a study of cytomegalovirus exposure and HLA in healthy donors. The primer mix had 60 Vbeta and 13 Jbeta primers. Sequencing used immunoSEQ multiplex PCR; TCRdb keeps in-frame clones, though not all of them. The sample includes roughly 130,000 clones, 8% to 9.5% of them seen just once. Sequencing was carried out using PBMCs. The receptors shown here come from a middle-aged man in good health and CMV-seronegative.

This clone was seen more than once but under ten times. In DNA, the CDR3 is TGTGCCAGTAGGACAGGGTCCGACTCTGGAAACACCATATATTTT. Residues: CASRTGSDSGNTIYF. The chain is built from TRBV19 and TRBJ1-3; 7 bases line up with TRBD1. This CDR3 is 15 amino acids long. The V gene's germline CDR1 is LNHDA and CDR2 SQIVND (reference sequence). Trimming removed 6 bases from V and 0 bases from J; junction bases left unmatched: 5.

CDR3 bases: TGTGCCAGCAGCAACGGACTAGCGGGTGGTCAAGAGACCCAGTACTTC. Protein sequence: CASSNGLAGGQETQYF. The chain uses TRBV11-2 and TRBJ2-5; 11 bases map to TRBD2. The V gene's germline CDR1 is SGHAT and CDR2 FQNNGV. This CDR3 has 16 amino acids. V shed 5 bases and J 2 bases; nucleotides not matched to a gene: 7.

This clone was picked up a small number of times. V and J are TRBV27 and TRBJ2-2, with D hard to call. Trimming removed 4 bases from V and 7 bases from J, with 4 bases in between. There are 11 residues in the CDR3. CDR1 and CDR2 from the germline V gene are MNHEY and SMNVEV (reference sequence). The CDR3 sequence: CASSSYGELFF. CDR3 coding DNA: TGTGCCAGCAGTTCTTACGGGGAGCTGTTTTTT.

In this sample, this clone turned up a few times. V and J are TRBV18 and TRBJ2-6; D gene unclear. This CDR3 comprises 15 residues. V gave up 9 bases and J gave up 0 bases, with 12 bases separating them. Germline CDR1 and CDR2: KGHSH and LQKENI. CDR3 sequence reads: CASHGENSGANVLTF. The CDR3 DNA sequence: TGTGCCAGTCACGGTGAGAACTCTGGGGCCAACGTCCTGACTTTC. Together with reference TRBV18 and TRBJ2-6, the CDR3 gives the full variable domain: NAGVMQNPRHLVRRRGQEARLRCSPMKGHSHVYWYRQLPEEGLKFMVYLQKENIIDESGMPKERFSAEFPKEGPSILRIQQVVRGDSAAYFCASHGENSGANVLTFGAGSRLTVL.

There are a few counts of this clone. The chain recombines TRBV9 with TRBJ2-5; 12 bases agree with TRBD2. The germline V gene encodes CDR1 SGDLS and CDR2 YYNGEE. The CDR3 length is 16 residues. The ends lost 0 bases at V and 2 bases at J; junction bases unmatched: 2. The CDR3 sequence is CASSVVGLAGQETQYF. The DNA of the CDR3 is TGTGCCAGCAGCGTAGTCGGACTAGCGGGGCAAGAGACCCAGTACTTC. Full variable domain (outside the CDR3, taken from reference TRBV9 and TRBJ2-5): DSGVTQTPKHLITATGQRVTLRCSPRSGDLSVYWYQQSLDQGLQFLIQYYNGEERAKGNILERFSAQQFPDLHSELNLSSLELGDSALYFCASSVVGLAGQETQYFGPGTRLLVL.

Only a few counts were recorded for this clone. The chain couples TRBV27 to TRBJ2-7; the match to TRBD1 covers 11 bases. The germline V gene encodes CDR1 MNHEY and CDR2 SMNVEV (reference sequence). The V segment lost 2 bases and the J segment 5 bases; nucleotides outside the gene matches: 5. There are 15 residues in the CDR3. CDR3 sequence: CASSLQGQGAHEQYF. For the CDR3, the DNA is TGTGCCAGCAGTTTACAAGGACAGGGGGCCCACGAGCAGTACTTC.

This clone was seen a handful of times. In DNA form, the CDR3 reads TGTGCCAGCAGTCCCCGGGGGTTGGGCTACACCTTC. Translating it yields CASSPRGLGYTF. The chain joins TRBV28 to TRBJ1-2; TRBD1 is a possible D gene (5 bases). The CDR3 covers 12 residues. Germline CDR1 reads MDHEN; CDR2 reads SYDVKM. Trimming cost V 5 bases and J 8 bases, with 12 bases left between them.

This clone has more than one count but fewer than ten. The chain recombines TRBV27 with TRBJ2-1; 8 bases match TRBD1. The CDR3 runs to 16 residues. From germline, CDR1 is MNHEY and CDR2 SMNVEV (reference sequence). V was pared by 3 bases and J by 2 bases, with 6 bases of the junction left unmatched. This CDR3 is CASSFSQTGAYNEQFF. The CDR3 region has the DNA TGTGCCAGCAGTTTCTCACAGACAGGGGCCTACAATGAGCAGTTCTTC.

The rearrangement links TRBV25-1 to TRBJ2-3, with D maybe TRBD2 (6 bases). With 5 bases removed from V and 4 bases from J, the gap between germline ends came to 10 bases. Germline values: CDR1 MGHDK, CDR2 SYGVNS. This CDR3 has 13 amino acids. The CDR3 DNA sequence: TGTGCCAGCAGTCGCTCGGGAGCAGATACGCAGTATTTT. Protein: CASSRSGADTQYF.

This clone showed up just a few times. V gene TRBV5-1 combines with J gene TRBJ1-2; possibly TRBD1 for D (5 bases). The CDR3 is 13 residues long. Trimming left V 6 bases short and J 1 base short, with 10 bases between. Germline CDR1 reads SGHRS; CDR2 reads YFSETQ. The CDR3 spells CASTIDSNYGYTF. DNA of the CDR3: TGCGCCAGCACAATTGACAGTAACTATGGCTACACCTTC.

This clone came up a few times. This chain joins TRBV19 and TRBJ1-4, with 8 bases identical to TRBD1. The CDR3 has 14 amino acids. CDR1 LNHDA and CDR2 SQIVND come from the germline V gene (reference sequence). With V trimmed by 9 bases and J by 8 bases, 11 bases remained unmatched. The CDR3 spells CASRTGGKKEKLFF. CDR3 nucleotides: TGTGCCAGCAGAACAGGGGGAAAGAAGGAAAAACTGTTTTTT.

The table lists this clone with a few counts. The genes are TRBV2 and TRBJ2-5; 8 bases map to TRBD2. This CDR3 is built from 14 residues. The V and J ends lost 3 bases and 12 bases, in that order; junction bases with no gene match: 12. CDR1 SNHLY and CDR2 FYNNEI come from the germline V gene. The CDR3 coding sequence is TGTGCCAGCAGTGACGGGCGGGGGGCGTTCCTGAAGTACTTC. Translated, it gives CASSDGRGAFLKYF.

This clone occurred a few times. This chain connects TRBV2 to TRBJ2-3, with 9 bases identical to TRBD2. CDR1 and CDR2 from the germline V gene are SNHLY and FYNNEI. V lost 9 bases and J lost 5; bases outside the gene matches: 12. This CDR3 contains 15 residues. The CDR3 region is CARAGSGGDRDTQYF. CDR3 in DNA: TGTGCCAGGGCCGGTAGCGGGGGAGATAGAGATACGCAGTATTTT.

This clone was counted a few times. The V call is TRBV6-5, the J call TRBJ1-1; D unclear. The CDR3 contains 13 residues. The V gene's germline CDR1 is MNHEY and CDR2 SVGAGI. V dropped 2 bases and J dropped 4 bases, with 8 bases sitting between them. CDR3 loop: CASSYQVGTEAFF. Written as DNA, the CDR3 is TGTGCCAGCAGTTACCAGGTTGGCACTGAAGCTTTCTTT.

This clone has just a few counts. This chain joins TRBV19 and TRBJ2-2; 11 bases match TRBD2. Germline CDR1 LNHDA, CDR2 SQIVND (reference sequence). V dropped 7 bases and J dropped 8; count of bases not matched to a gene: 9. CDR3 length equals 15 residues. The CDR3: CASNSLAGGTGELFF. DNA of the CDR3: TGTGCCAGTAATAGCCTAGCGGGGGGTACTGGGGAGCTGTTTTTT.

The gene calls are TRBV7-7 and TRBJ2-1; 8 bases agree with TRBD1. Germline trimming cut 4 bases from V and 5 bases from J; bases unmatched to any gene: 7. The CDR3 length is 15 residues. Germline values: CDR1 SSHAT, CDR2 FNYEAQ (reference sequence). The CDR3: CASSYGTGGDNEQFF. CDR3 coding DNA: TGTGCCAGCAGCTACGGGACAGGCGGAGACAATGAGCAGTTCTTC.

In its sample, this clone was seen a few times. The rearrangement links TRBV2 to TRBJ2-1; 12 nucleotides align to TRBD2. CDR1 is SNHLY, CDR2 FYNNEI, per germline. Trimming took 5 bases from V and 8 from J; bases not matched to a gene: 10. The CDR3 consists of 16 residues. The CDR3 DNA reads TGTGCCAGCAGTCACCGGACTAGCGGGGTGCCAGATGAGCAGTTCTTC. As protein: CASSHRTSGVPDEQFF.

Only a few counts were recorded for this clone. The rearrangement uses TRBV7-3 and TRBJ2-1, with TRBD1 identical over 8 bases. Trimming cost V 1 base and J 8 bases; bases outside gene matches: 7. The germline V gene has CDR1 SGHTA and CDR2 FQGTGA. The CDR3 runs 15 residues. The CDR3 DNA follows: TGTGCCAGCAGCTTAAAACCAGGGGGCGGGGATGAGCAGTTCTTC. This sequence encodes CASSLKPGGGDEQFF.

The rearrangement uses TRBV7-2 and TRBJ1-5; no firm D call. V was pared by 1 base and J by 1 base, with 14 bases between. The germline V gene has CDR1 SGHTA and CDR2 FQGNSA. This CDR3 contains 17 residues. The CDR3 DNA is TGTGCCAGCAGCTTAGGCCCACTTACCATCAGCAATCAGCCCCAGCATTTT. Its translation: CASSLGPLTISNQPQHF.

This clone was detected a few times. J is TRBJ2-3 and V is TRBV6-4, with 8 bases fitting TRBD1. The CDR3 is 13 residues long. With 5 bases clipped from V and 5 bases from J, the junction kept 3 bases outside the gene matches. The V gene's germline CDR1 is MRHNA and CDR2 SNTAGT. The CDR3, as DNA: TGTGCCAGCAGTCCCGACAGGGGAGATACGCAGTATTTT. Protein product: CASSPDRGDTQYF.

The genes are TRBV7-6 and TRBJ2-2; 9 bases fit TRBD1. There are 14 residues in the CDR3. The V gene end was trimmed by 7 bases and the J gene end by 6 bases; junction bases not matched to a gene: 6. Germline lookup yields CDR1 SGHVS and CDR2 FNYEAQ. CDR3 residues: CASTRQGDPGELFF. Here the CDR3 DNA reads TGTGCCAGCACCCGACAGGGGGATCCCGGGGAGCTGTTTTTT. The entire variable domain, with the rest obtained from reference TRBV7-6 and TRBJ2-2, is as follows: GAGVSQSPRYKVTKRGQDVALRCDPISGHVSLYWYRQALGQGPEFLTYFNYEAQQDKSGLPNDRFSAERPEGSISTLTIQRTEQRDSAMYRCASTRQGDPGELFFGEGSRLTVL.

This clone appeared a few times. This chain joins TRBV2 and TRBJ1-1; the D is unclear. The CDR3 has 13 amino acids. Trimming pared 8 bases from V and 1 base from J, leaving 11 bases between. Germline CDR1 SNHLY, CDR2 FYNNEI. CDR3 sequence reads: CASLFTQNTEAFF. CDR3 sequence (DNA): TGTGCCAGCTTGTTTACACAGAACACTGAAGCTTTCTTT.

Details on this clone: The same CDR3 also results from other DNA sequences found in this sample. This chain links TRBV7-9 with TRBJ2-5; 10 bases match TRBD1. The CDR3 contains 13 residues. In germline, CDR1 is SEHNR, CDR2 FQNEAQ (reference sequence). J lost 4 bases, V lost 9 bases, and 5 bases had no gene match. CDR3 coding DNA: TGTGCCAGTAGCCGACAGGGGGCAGAGACCCAGTACTTC. It translates to CASSRQGAETQYF. The variable domain in full, completed from reference TRBV7-9 and TRBJ2-5, reads DTGVSQNPRHKITKRGQNVTFRCDPISEHNRLYWYRQTLGQGPEFLTYFQNEAQLEKSRLLSDRFSAERPKGSFSTLEIQRTEQGDSAMYLCASSRQGAETQYFGPGTRLLVL.